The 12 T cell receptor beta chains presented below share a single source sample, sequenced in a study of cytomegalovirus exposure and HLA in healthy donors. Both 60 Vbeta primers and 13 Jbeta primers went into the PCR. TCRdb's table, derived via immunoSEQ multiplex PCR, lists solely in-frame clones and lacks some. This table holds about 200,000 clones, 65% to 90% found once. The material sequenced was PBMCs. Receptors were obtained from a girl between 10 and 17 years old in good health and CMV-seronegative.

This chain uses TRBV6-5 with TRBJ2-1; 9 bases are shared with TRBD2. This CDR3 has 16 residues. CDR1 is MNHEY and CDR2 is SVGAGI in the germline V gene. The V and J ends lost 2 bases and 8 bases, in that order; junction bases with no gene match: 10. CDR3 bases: TGTGCCAGCAGTTACCGCTGGACTAGCGCCCCCCATGAGCAGTTCTTC. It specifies CASSYRWTSAPHEQFF.

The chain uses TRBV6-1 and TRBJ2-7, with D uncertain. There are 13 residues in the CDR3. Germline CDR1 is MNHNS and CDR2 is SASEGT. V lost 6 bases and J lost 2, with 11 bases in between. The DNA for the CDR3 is TGTGCCAGCAGGGAAACTGCAACCTACGAGCAGTACTTC. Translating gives CASRETATYEQYF.

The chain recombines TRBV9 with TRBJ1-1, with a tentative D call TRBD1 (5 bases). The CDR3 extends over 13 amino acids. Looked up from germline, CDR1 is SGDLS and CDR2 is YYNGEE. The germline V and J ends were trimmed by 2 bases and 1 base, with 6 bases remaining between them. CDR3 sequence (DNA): TGTGCCAGCAGCGTTCAGGGGAACACTGAAGCTTTCTTT. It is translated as CASSVQGNTEAFF.

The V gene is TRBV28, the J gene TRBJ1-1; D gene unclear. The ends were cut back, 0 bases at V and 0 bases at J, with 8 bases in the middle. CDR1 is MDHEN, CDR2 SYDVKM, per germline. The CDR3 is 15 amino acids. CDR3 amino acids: CASSLWREMNTEAFF. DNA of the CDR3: TGTGCCAGCAGTTTATGGCGGGAGATGAACACTGAAGCTTTCTTT.

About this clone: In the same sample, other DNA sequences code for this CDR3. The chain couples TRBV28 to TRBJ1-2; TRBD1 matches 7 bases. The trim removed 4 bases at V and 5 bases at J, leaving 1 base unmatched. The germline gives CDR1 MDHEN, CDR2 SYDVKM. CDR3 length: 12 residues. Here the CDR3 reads CASSSGGYGYTF. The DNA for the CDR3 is TGTGCCAGCAGTTCAGGGGGTTATGGCTACACCTTC.

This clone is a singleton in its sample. CDR3 coding DNA: TGTGCCTGGGAAACTAGCGGGGGGAACGAGCAGTACTTC. This codes for CAWETSGGNEQYF. The rearrangement links TRBV30 to TRBJ2-7, with TRBD2 matching over 12 bases. Germline assignment: CDR1 GTSNPN and CDR2 SVGIG (reference sequence). The CDR3 has 13 amino acids. V trimming: 5 bases; J trimming: 5 bases; junction bases outside the gene matches: 4.

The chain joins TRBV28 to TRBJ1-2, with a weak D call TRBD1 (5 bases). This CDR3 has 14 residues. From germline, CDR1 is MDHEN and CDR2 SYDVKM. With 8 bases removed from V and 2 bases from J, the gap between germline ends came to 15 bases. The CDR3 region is CASLSGQGNYGYTF. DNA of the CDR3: TGTGCCAGCCTTAGTGGGCAGGGCAACTATGGCTACACCTTC.

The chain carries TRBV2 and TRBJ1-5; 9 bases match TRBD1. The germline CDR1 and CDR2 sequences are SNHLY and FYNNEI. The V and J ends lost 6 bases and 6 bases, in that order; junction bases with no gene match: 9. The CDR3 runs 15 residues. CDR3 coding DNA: TGTGCCAGCAGAAAGGACAGGGGTAATGGTCAGCCCCAGCATTTT. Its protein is CASRKDRGNGQPQHF.

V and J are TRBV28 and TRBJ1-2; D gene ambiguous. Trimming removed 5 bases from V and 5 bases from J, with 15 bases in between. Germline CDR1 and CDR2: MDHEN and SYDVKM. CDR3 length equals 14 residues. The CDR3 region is CASSPLGAGYGYTF. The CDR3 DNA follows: TGTGCCAGCAGTCCACTGGGTGCGGGGTATGGCTACACCTTC.

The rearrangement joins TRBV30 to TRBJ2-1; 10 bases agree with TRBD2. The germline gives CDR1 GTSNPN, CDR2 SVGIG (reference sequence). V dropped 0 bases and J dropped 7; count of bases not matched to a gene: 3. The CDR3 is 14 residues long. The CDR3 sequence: CAWSVAGGRNEQFF. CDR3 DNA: TGTGCCTGGAGTGTAGCGGGAGGGCGGAATGAGCAGTTCTTC.

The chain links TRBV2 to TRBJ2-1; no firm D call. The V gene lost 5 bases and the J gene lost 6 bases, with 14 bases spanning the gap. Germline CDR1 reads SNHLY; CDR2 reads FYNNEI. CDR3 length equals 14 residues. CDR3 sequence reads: CASSNPWRGNEQFF. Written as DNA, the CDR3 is TGTGCCAGCAGTAACCCGTGGAGAGGCAATGAGCAGTTCTTC.

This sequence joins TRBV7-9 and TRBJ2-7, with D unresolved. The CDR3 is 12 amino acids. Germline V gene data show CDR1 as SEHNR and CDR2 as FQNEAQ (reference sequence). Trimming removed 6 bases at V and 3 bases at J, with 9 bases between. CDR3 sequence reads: CASSLHYYEQYF. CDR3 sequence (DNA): TGTGCCAGCAGTTTGCACTACTACGAGCAGTACTTC.